The next 9 T cell receptor beta chains were all read from a single sample in a study of TIL therapy for anti-PD-1-resistant metastatic lung cancer (dated by TCRdb to the early 2020s). The sample's time point label is to be understood as: pre-treatment sample, taken before nivolumab and TIL therapy. Baseline tumor samples were excised metastases, mostly pleural nodules or supraclavicular lymph nodes, from the same resection used to grow TIL. TCR beta CDR3 regions were amplified from genomic DNA with the immunoSEQ v3 hsTCRB kit using bias-controlled multiplex PCR. This is the immuneACCESS table as TCRdb keeps it, with only in-frame sequences that have V and J called. A part of the clones is gone; compared with another copy, unresolved V genes explain less than half, and the rest is unexplained. The sample contains about 10,000 clones, 55% to 70% of them found a single time. In total, the top ten clones hold more than 9% of the sample.

The material was tumor tissue, obtained at baseline. These receptors all stem from a person aged 25 to 85 with non-small cell lung cancer.

A single count supports this clone. V usage is TRBV5-8 and J usage is TRBJ2-1, with a weak D call TRBD1 (5 bases). V lost 1 base and J 1 base, leaving 9 bases between the germline ends. The CDR3 extends over 15 amino acids. CDR1 is SGHTS and CDR2 is YDEGEE in the germline V gene. CDR3 amino acids: CASSLTGDSYNEQFF. The CDR3 nucleotides read TGTGCCAGCAGCTTGACAGGAGATTCCTACAATGAGCAGTTCTTC. The full variable domain, completed using reference TRBV5-8 and TRBJ2-1, is EAGVTQSPTHLIKTRGQQATLRCSPISGHTSVYWYQQALGLGLQFLLWYDEGEERNRGNFPPRFSGRQFPNYSSELNVNALELEDSALYLCASSLTGDSYNEQFFGPGTRLTVL.

This chain uses TRBV6-5 with TRBJ1-4; D is possibly TRBD1 (5 bases). The V and J ends lost 5 bases and 6 bases respectively, with 10 bases between them. This CDR3 contains 13 residues. The germline CDR1 and CDR2 sequences are MNHEY and SVGAGI. CDR3 amino acids: CASSVIRDEKLFF. Written as DNA, the CDR3 is TGTGCCAGCAGTGTCATCAGGGATGAAAAACTGTTTTTT.

This clone was picked up a small number of times. The J gene is TRBJ1-4, the V gene TRBV6-1, with D possibly TRBD1 on 5 matching bases. The CDR3 covers 12 residues. Trimming removed 6 bases from V and 8 bases from J, with 10 bases in between. Germline CDR1 MNHNS, CDR2 SASEGT. CDR3 loop: CASRRGPEKLFF. CDR3 coding DNA: TGTGCCAGCAGGAGGGGCCCCGAAAAACTGTTTTTT.

The chain uses TRBV6-5 and TRBJ2-2; D ambiguous. Germline V gene data show CDR1 as MNHEY and CDR2 as SVGAGI. The CDR3 has 12 residues. Trimming cost V 8 bases and J 6 bases, with 10 bases left between them. CDR3 region: CASGRLPGELFF. The CDR3 DNA reads TGTGCCAGCGGCCGCTTGCCCGGGGAGCTGTTTTTT.

The chain employs TRBV5-4 and TRBJ1-1, with a possible D match to TRBD1 (6 bases). Trimming pared 3 bases from V and 4 bases from J, leaving 16 bases between. The germline V gene has CDR1 SGHNT and CDR2 YYREEE (reference sequence). The CDR3 is 15 residues long. CDR3 in amino acids: CASSSRTMGATEAFF. CDR3 coding DNA: TGTGCCAGCAGCTCGAGGACAATGGGGGCCACTGAAGCTTTCTTT. Full variable domain (rest looked up from reference TRBV5-4 and TRBJ1-1): ETGVTQSPTHLIKTRGQQVTLRCSSQSGHNTVSWYQQALGQGPQFIFQYYREEENGRGNFPPRFSGLQFPNYSSELNVNALELDDSALYLCASSSRTMGATEAFFGQGTRLTVV.

This clone was seen once. The CDR3 DNA reads TGCGCCAGCAGCCCCCCTTGGGCGGGGGAAACCGGGGAGCTGTTTTTT. This codes for CASSPPWAGETGELFF. V is TRBV4-1 and J is TRBJ2-2; TRBD2 aligns across 7 bases. In germline, CDR1 is MGHRA, CDR2 YSYEKL. The CDR3 consists of 16 residues. V lost 4 bases and J lost 5; bases outside the gene matches: 10.

This clone was recorded a few times. The rearrangement uses TRBV6-1 and TRBJ2-5; 8 bases agree with TRBD2. CDR1 and CDR2 from the germline V gene are MNHNS and SASEGT. V shed 6 bases and J 3 bases; nucleotides not matched to a gene: 3. This CDR3 has 13 residues. CDR3 nucleotides: TGTGCCAGCAGGCTAGCGGGCAAAGAGACCCAGTACTTC. It yields the protein CASRLAGKETQYF.

This chain links TRBV5-1 with TRBJ2-3; D remains ambiguous. CDR3 size: 15 residues. V was pared by 0 bases and J by 0 bases, with 8 bases between. Germline CDR1 reads SGHRS; CDR2 reads YFSETQ. The CDR3 nucleotides are TGCGCCAGCAGCTTGGGGCAACTTAGCACAGATACGCAGTATTTT. Protein sequence: CASSLGQLSTDTQYF.

The chain combines TRBV11-2 with TRBJ1-2, with D perhaps TRBD1 (6 bases). Germline V gene data show CDR1 as SGHAT and CDR2 as FQNNGV. V was cut by 0 bases and J by 2 bases, with 16 bases left in between. This CDR3 spans 17 amino acids. CDR3 region: CASSLDPEGGVNYGYTF. CDR3 nucleotide sequence: TGTGCCAGCAGCTTAGATCCGGAGGGGGGAGTGAACTATGGCTACACCTTC.